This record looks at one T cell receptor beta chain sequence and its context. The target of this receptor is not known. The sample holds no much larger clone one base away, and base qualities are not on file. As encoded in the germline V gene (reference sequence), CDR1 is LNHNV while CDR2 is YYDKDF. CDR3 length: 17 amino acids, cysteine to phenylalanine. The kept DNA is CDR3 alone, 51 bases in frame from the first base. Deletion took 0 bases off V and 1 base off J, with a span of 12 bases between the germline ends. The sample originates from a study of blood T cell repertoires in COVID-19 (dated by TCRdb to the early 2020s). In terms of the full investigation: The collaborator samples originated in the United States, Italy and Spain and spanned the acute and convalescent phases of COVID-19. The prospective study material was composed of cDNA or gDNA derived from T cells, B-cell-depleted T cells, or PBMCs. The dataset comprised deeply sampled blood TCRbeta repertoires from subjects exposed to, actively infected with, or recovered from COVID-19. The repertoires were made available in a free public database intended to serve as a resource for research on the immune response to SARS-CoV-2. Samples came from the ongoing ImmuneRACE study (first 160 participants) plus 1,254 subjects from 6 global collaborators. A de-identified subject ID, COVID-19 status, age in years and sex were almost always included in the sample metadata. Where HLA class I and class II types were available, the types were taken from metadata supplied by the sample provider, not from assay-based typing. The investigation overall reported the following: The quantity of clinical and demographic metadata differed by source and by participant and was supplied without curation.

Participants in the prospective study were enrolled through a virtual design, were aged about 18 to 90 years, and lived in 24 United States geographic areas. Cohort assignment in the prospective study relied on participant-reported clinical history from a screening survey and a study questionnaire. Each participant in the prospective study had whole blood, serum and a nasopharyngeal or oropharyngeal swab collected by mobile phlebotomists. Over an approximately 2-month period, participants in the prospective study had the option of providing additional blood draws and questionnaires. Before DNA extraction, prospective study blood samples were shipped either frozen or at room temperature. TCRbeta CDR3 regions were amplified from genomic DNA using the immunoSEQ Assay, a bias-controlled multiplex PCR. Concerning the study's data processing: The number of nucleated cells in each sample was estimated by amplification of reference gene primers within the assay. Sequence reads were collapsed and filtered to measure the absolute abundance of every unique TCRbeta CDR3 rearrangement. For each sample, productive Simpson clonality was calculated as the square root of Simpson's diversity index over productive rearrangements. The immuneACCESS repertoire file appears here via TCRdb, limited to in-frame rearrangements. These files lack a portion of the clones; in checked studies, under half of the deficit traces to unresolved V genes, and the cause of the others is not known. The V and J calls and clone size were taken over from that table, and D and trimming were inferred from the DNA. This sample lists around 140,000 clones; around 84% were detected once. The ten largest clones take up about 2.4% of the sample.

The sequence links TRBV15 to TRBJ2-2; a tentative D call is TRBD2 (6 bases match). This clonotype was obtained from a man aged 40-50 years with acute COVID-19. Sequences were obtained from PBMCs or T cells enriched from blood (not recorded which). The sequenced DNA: TGTGCCACCAGCAGAGAGAGGCTAGCGCTGAACACCGGGGAGCTGTTTTTT. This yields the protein CATSRERLALNTGELFF.